These T cell receptor beta chains were read from a single sample in a study of cytomegalovirus exposure and HLA in healthy donors. Assay used: immunoSEQ multiplex PCR; TCRdb lists only in-frame clones, some missing. The data contain approximately 88,000 clones, around 82% of them singletons. Input material: PBMCs. These receptors originate from a woman between 18 and 29 years old in good health and CMV-seropositive. Each CDR3 is given with its conserved first and last residue. The D gene is left open where the match is weak. The size of a clone is reported for some rows only, either as once, few or many, or as a class for expanded clones.

CDR3 DNA	CDR3 protein	CDR3 length	clone size	D gene	V gene	J gene
TGTGCCAGCAGCCGGGACAGGGGGTTCGGTAACTATGGCTACACCTTC	CASSRDRGFGNYGYTF	16	.	TRBD1	TRBV5-4	TRBJ1-2
TGCGCCAGCAGCCAAAGAGAGGGCTCAAACATTCAGTACTTC	CASSQREGSNIQYF	14	.	.	TRBV4-3	TRBJ2-4
TGTGCCAGCACCGGGGTCACCTACGAGCAGTACTTC	CASTGVTYEQYF	12	.	.	TRBV28	TRBJ2-7
TGTGCCAGCAGCTGGGGGGACAGGGGGAACACCGGGGAGCTGTTTTTT	CASSWGDRGNTGELFF	16	.	TRBD1	TRBV5-6	TRBJ2-2
TGTGCCATCAGTGAGATAGTCAACTCTGGAAACACCATATATTTT	CAISEIVNSGNTIYF	15	.	.	TRBV10-3	TRBJ1-3
TGTGCCAGTAAGCAGACAGGCCTTGGAAACACCATATATTTT	CASKQTGLGNTIYF	14	.	.	TRBV19	TRBJ1-3
TGTGCCTGGAACAGGGGATCCTACGAGCAGTACTTC	CAWNRGSYEQYF	12	.	TRBD1	TRBV30	TRBJ2-7
TGTGCCATCCAGCCAGGGACAGGGGAGCGTTATGGCTACACCTTC	CAIQPGTGERYGYTF	15	.	TRBD1	TRBV10-3	TRBJ1-2
TGTGCCAGCAGTGAATCAACAGGGTACCCTGAAAAACTGTTTTTT	CASSESTGYPEKLFF	15	.	.	TRBV25-1	TRBJ1-4
TGTGCCAGCAGTGACTCGGCAGGGGAATTGAACACTGAAGCTTTCTTT	CASSDSAGELNTEAFF	16	.	.	TRBV6-4	TRBJ1-1
TGTGCCAGCAGCCAGCCTCCCGGGAGGGCCTGGGAGACCCAGTACTTC	CASSQPPGRAWETQYF	16	.	TRBD2	TRBV14	TRBJ2-5
TGTGCCAGCAGCCCCTCTGGGGGCGGACAGCCCCAGCATTTT	CASSPSGGGQPQHF	14	.	.	TRBV28	TRBJ1-5
TGCGCCAGCAGCCGATTTGACAGCATTAAAAACATTCAGTACTTC	CASSRFDSIKNIQYF	15	.	.	TRBV5-1	TRBJ2-4
TGTGCCAGCACTAGTCTCCCTTATACAGATACGCAGTATTTT	CASTSLPYTDTQYF	14	.	.	TRBV27	TRBJ2-3
TGTGCCAGTAGTATCCGGGACAGGATTTACCGGTCACCCCTCCACTTT	CASSIRDRIYRSPLHF	16	.	TRBD1	TRBV19	TRBJ1-6
TGTGCCAGCAGCTTTATCTCATATCCCGGGGAGACCCAGTACTTC	CASSFISYPGETQYF	15	.	.	TRBV5-6	TRBJ2-5
TGCGCCAGCAGCCAAGACGTGGCGGGGCCGGGCGAGCAGTACTTC	CASSQDVAGPGEQYF	15	.	.	TRBV4-1	TRBJ2-7
TGTGCCAGCAGCCAGGGACAGGGGAACTCCTACGAGCAGTACTTC	CASSQGQGNSYEQYF	15	.	TRBD1	TRBV28	TRBJ2-7
TGTGCCAGCAGCGCCTGGACCGGGACTGGTGGCGGGGAGCTGTTTTTT	CASSAWTGTGGGELFF	16	.	.	TRBV7-2	TRBJ2-2
TGCAGCGTTGAAGAAGGGCGGAGGTACTATGGCTACACCTTC	CSVEEGRRYYGYTF	14	.	.	TRBV29-1	TRBJ1-2
TGTGCTAGTGGTTTGTTTTTCCAGGGGACCTACAATGAGCAGTTCTTC	CASGLFFQGTYNEQFF	16	.	.	TRBV12-5	TRBJ2-1
TGTGCCAGCAGCTTAAGCAGGGACCAAGAGACCCAGTACTTC	CASSLSRDQETQYF	14	.	.	TRBV7-3	TRBJ2-5
TGTGCCAGCAGCCCCCGGACAGTCCAAGAGACCCAGTACTTC	CASSPRTVQETQYF	14	.	.	TRBV5-8	TRBJ2-5
TGCAGCGTTGAAGGCGGCCACTACAATGAGCAGTTCTTC	CSVEGGHYNEQFF	13	.	.	TRBV29-1	TRBJ2-1
TGTGCCAGCAGTTCCGAGCGGTTTGTGGGCGAGCAGTACTTC	CASSSERFVGEQYF	14	.	.	TRBV28	TRBJ2-7
TGCGCCAGCAGCTTGGATGGACTATTGGGGGATGAGCAGTTCTTC	CASSLDGLLGDEQFF	15	.	.	TRBV5-1	TRBJ2-1
TGCGCCAGCAGCCACGTCACCGCGGGGGGCACATACGAGCAGTACTTC	CASSHVTAGGTYEQYF	16	.	TRBD2	TRBV4-3	TRBJ2-7
TGTGCCAGTAGTTGGACAGGGGATAGCAATCAGCCCCAGCATTTT	CASSWTGDSNQPQHF	15	.	TRBD1	TRBV19	TRBJ1-5
TGTGCCAGTAATCAAGGGCCGGGGGACCAGCATTTT	CASNQGPGDQHF	12	once	.	TRBV19	TRBJ1-5
TGCGCCAGCAGTCAACCCGCCCATTGGGGGGGACCCAATGAGCAGTTCTTC	CASSQPAHWGGPNEQFF	17	.	TRBD2	TRBV23-1	TRBJ2-1
TGTGCCAGCAGCCGGGACAGGGGGGCGCACGAGCAGTACTTC	CASSRDRGAHEQYF	14	few	TRBD1	TRBV6-5	TRBJ2-7
TGTGCCAGCAGCAAAACCCGGGACAGGGGGAATTCACCCCTCCACTTT	CASSKTRDRGNSPLHF	16	.	.	TRBV21-1	TRBJ1-6
TGTGCCAGCGGTGGGGGAGGGGGTGGCAATCAGCCCCAGCATTTT	CASGGGGGGNQPQHF	15	.	.	TRBV9	TRBJ1-5
TGTGCCAGCAGCGTAGGTCACGGGACGAACACCGGGGAGCTGTTTTTT	CASSVGHGTNTGELFF	16	.	.	TRBV9	TRBJ2-2
TGTGCCAGCAGTCCCCCCAGGGCCCCTGAAGCTTTCTTT	CASSPPRAPEAFF	13	.	.	TRBV28	TRBJ1-1
TGTGCCAGCAGTCAGGACGAGGGAGGCAATCAGCCCCAGCATTTT	CASSQDEGGNQPQHF	15	.	.	TRBV2	TRBJ1-5
TGTGCCAGCAGCTTAGGACAATCCCAAGAGACCCAGTACTTC	CASSLGQSQETQYF	14	.	.	TRBV7-9	TRBJ2-5
TGTGCCAGCAGCTTAGGTGGCCGCCCGAGCAATCAGCCCCAGCATTTT	CASSLGGRPSNQPQHF	16	.	.	TRBV7-2	TRBJ1-5
TGTGCCAGCAGCTTAATCGGGGTTGCAGATACGCAGTATTTT	CASSLIGVADTQYF	14	.	.	TRBV7-8	TRBJ2-3
TGTGCCAGCAGCCCGCGGTCATCCGAAGCCGGAAACACCATATATTTT	CASSPRSSEAGNTIYF	16	many	.	TRBV13	TRBJ1-3
TGTGCCAGCAGTTCCCGACTAGCGGGAAACACAGATACGCAGTATTTT	CASSSRLAGNTDTQYF	16	.	TRBD2	TRBV27	TRBJ2-3
TGCAGTGCCGCGGGGAGGGAGAACTTC	CSAAGRENF	9	once	TRBD2	TRBV20-1	TRBJ2-7
TGTGCCAGTATCCGGACAGGTAGCACAGATACGCAGTATTTT	CASIRTGSTDTQYF	14	.	TRBD1	TRBV19	TRBJ2-3
TGTGCCAGCAGCTTAGACAGGACAGGGGCTGGGGCCAACGTCCTGACTTTC	CASSLDRTGAGANVLTF	17	.	TRBD1	TRBV13	TRBJ2-6
TGCGCCAGCAGCCCCCAGTCTTACGGGGGGGCCCGGGAGCAGTTCTTC	CASSPQSYGGAREQFF	16	.	TRBD2	TRBV4-1	TRBJ2-1
TGTGCCTGGGCTACAGGGTTCGGAGACGAGCAGTACTTC	CAWATGFGDEQYF	13	.	.	TRBV30	TRBJ2-7
TGCCGAGGGGGAGGGGGGCTTAGCACAGATACGCAGTATTTT	CRGGGGLSTDTQYF	14	.	.	TRBV29-1	TRBJ2-3
TGTGCCATCAGGCCAGCGGGAGGCAACACAGATACGCAGTATTTT	CAIRPAGGNTDTQYF	15	.	TRBD2	TRBV10-3	TRBJ2-3
TGTGCCAGCACCCCAGGGGGAGCGTACACTGAAGCTTTCTTT	CASTPGGAYTEAFF	14	.	TRBD1	TRBV27	TRBJ1-1
TGTGCCAGCTCACCAACACAGGGAGCTGGAAACACCATATATTTT	CASSPTQGAGNTIYF	15	.	.	TRBV18	TRBJ1-3